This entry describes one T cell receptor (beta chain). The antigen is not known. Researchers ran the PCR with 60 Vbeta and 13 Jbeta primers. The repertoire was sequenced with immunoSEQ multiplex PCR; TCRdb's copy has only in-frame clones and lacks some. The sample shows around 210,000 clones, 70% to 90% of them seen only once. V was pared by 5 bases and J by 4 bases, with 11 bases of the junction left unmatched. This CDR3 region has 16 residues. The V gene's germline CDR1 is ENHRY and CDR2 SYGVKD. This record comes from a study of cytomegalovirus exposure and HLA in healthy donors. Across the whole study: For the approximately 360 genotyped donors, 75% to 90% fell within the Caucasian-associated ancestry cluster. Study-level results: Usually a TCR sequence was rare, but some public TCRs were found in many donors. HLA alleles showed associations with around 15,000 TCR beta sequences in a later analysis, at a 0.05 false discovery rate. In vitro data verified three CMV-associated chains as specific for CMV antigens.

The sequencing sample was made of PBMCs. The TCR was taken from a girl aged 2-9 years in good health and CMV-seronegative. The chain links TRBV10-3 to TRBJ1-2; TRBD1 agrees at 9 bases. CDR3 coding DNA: TGTGCCATCAGTCGGTTGGGACAGGGCTTCGGCTATGGCTACACCTTC. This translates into CAISRLGQGFGYGYTF.